This T cell receptor beta chain was captured in a study of T cells in Graves' hyperthyroidism and ophthalmopathy. Findings and limits, study-wide: Model predictions of ophthalmopathy came a median roughly 6.4 months before onset. Ophthalmopathy was distinguished from stable hyperthyroidism by 13 V-J signatures. In the blood, most expanded thyroid clonotypes above 0.001 appeared as well.

This clonotype was observed many times. Its antigen is not known. Researchers barred patients who had uncontrolled infection, other autoimmune disease, pregnancy or lactation. RNA transcripts yielded amplified TCR beta CDR3 regions. TCR CDR3 regions were first amplified by RT-PCR with HTBI primers. TCRdb re-called the multiplex PCR reads through MiXCR, storing one row per CDR3 protein. The data show roughly 500,000 distinct CDR3 sequences, with about 45% seen just once and about two fifths held by the top ten. The CDR3 has 15 residues. Losses at the gene ends were 2 bases for V and 8 bases for J; bases not matched to a gene: 7.

The rearrangement joins TRBV12-3 or TRBV12-4 to TRBJ1-4, with TRBD1 identical over 8 bases. Sequencing was done on a sample of peripheral blood or thyroid tissue (not recorded which). The sequence was collected from an adult woman with Graves' disease, either hyperthyroidism or ophthalmopathy (not recorded which). The CDR3 DNA is TGTGCCAGCAGTTTACGGACAGGGTTAACGGAAAAACTGTTTTTT. Protein product: CASSLRTGLTEKLFF.